This TCR beta chain originates from a study of response to subunit inactivated influenza vaccine. Whole-study results and caveats: Each seasonal influenza vaccination recruits few new T cells, the authors suggested.

This clonotype came up many times. What it binds is unknown. TCRdb reprocessed the RT-PCR reads with MiXCR, giving one entry per CDR3 protein. The top ten clones hold roughly 13% of a sample with 490,000 or so distinct CDR3 sequences, less than 8% of them seen once. Per the germline V gene, CDR1 is MDHEN and CDR2 is SYDVKM. J was trimmed by 5 bases and V by 5 bases; bases with no gene match: 8. This CDR3 contains 15 residues. The source is a man aged 50-75 years who received an inactivated influenza vaccine. The rearrangement links TRBV28 to TRBJ1-4; 7 bases map to TRBD1. The material was PBMCs from blood, obtained around 25 months after vaccination. The CDR3 region is CASSPRTGANEKLFF. For the CDR3, the DNA is TGTGCCAGCAGTCCCCGGACAGGAGCAAATGAAAAACTGTTTTTT.